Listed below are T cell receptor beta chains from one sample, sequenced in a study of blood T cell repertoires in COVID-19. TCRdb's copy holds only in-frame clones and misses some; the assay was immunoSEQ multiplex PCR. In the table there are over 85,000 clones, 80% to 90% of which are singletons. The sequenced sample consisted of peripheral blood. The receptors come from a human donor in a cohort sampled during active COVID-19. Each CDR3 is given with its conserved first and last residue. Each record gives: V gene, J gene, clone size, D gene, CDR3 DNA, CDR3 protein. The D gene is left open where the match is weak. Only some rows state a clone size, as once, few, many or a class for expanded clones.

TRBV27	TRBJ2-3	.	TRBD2	TGTGCCACCTCTGGAGCGGGAGGGCCCACCGATACGCAGTATTTT	CATSGAGGPTDTQYF
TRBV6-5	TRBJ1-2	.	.	TGTGCCAGCAGGAGGGGTGGAGGGTCCAACTATGGCTACACCTTC	CASRRGGGSNYGYTF
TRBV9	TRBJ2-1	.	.	TGTGCCAGCAGCGTAGACCCAGGGATATCTGAGTATGAGCAGTTCTTC	CASSVDPGISEYEQFF
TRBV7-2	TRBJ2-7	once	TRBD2	TGTGCCAGCAGCCAGGGGCTAGCGGGTAACGAGCAGTACTTC	CASSQGLAGNEQYF
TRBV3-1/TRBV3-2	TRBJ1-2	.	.	TGTGCCAGCAGCCAAGAAGCGCTTGACAGCTATGGCTACACCTTC	CASSQEALDSYGYTF
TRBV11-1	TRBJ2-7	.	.	TGTGCCAGCAGCTTCTTGGAGTTTTACGAGCAGTACTTC	CASSFLEFYEQYF
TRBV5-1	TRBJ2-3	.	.	TGCGCCAGCAGCTTTTGGGGAGAAGATACGCAGTATTTT	CASSFWGEDTQYF
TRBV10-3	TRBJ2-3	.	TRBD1	TGTGCCATCAGTGAGTCGAAGAATCCGGGACAGGGCACAGATACGCAGTATTTT	CAISESKNPGQGTDTQYF
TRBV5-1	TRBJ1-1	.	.	TGCGCCAGCAGCTTCGGGCAGGGTGAACCTGAAGCTTTCTTT	CASSFGQGEPEAFF
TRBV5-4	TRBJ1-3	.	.	TGTGCCAGCAGCTTGGACAGGTCCTCTGGAAACACCATATATTTT	CASSLDRSSGNTIYF
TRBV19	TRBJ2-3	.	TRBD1	TGTGCCAGTAGTAGACATGGACAGGGGGGCACAGATACGCAGTATTTT	CASSRHGQGGTDTQYF
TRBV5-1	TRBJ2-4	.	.	TGCGCCAGCAGCCCCTCGAGCGGGCACCTTTCGGGAAACATTCAGTACTTC	CASSPSSGHLSGNIQYF
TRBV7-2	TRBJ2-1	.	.	TGTGCCAGCAGCTTAGCTGACATTCACAATGAGCAGTTCTTC	CASSLADIHNEQFF
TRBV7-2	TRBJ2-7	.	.	TGTGCCAGCAGCTTAATGGGTAGCACCTACGAGCAGTACTTC	CASSLMGSTYEQYF
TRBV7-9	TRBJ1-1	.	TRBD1	TGTGCCAGCACGGACAGGGTACGGGACACTGAAGCTTTCTTT	CASTDRVRDTEAFF
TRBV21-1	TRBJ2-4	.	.	TGTGCCAGCAGCAACACAGGGATTGTCTGCTTAACAGGGACCAAAAACATTCAGTACTTC	CASSNTGIVCLTGTKNIQYF
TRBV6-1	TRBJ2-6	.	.	TGTGCCAGCAGCGAAACAGGGAAATCAGGACACTCTGGGGCCAACGTCCTGACTTTC	CASSETGKSGHSGANVLTF
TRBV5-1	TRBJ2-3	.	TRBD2	TGCGCCAGCAGTTTTAGCGGGGGTACGCAGTATTTT	CASSFSGGTQYF
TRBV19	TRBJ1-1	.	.	TGTGCCAGTAGTATACATCCAGGGCAGAACACTGAAGCTTTCTTT	CASSIHPGQNTEAFF
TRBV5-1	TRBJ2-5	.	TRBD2	TGCGCCAGCAGCGACCCGGGACTAGCGGGAGGAGAGACCCAGTACTTC	CASSDPGLAGGETQYF
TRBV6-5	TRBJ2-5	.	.	TGTGCCAGCAGTAAGTCCCGCGGTAATGGAGAGACCCAGTACTTC	CASSKSRGNGETQYF
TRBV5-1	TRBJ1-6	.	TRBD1	TGCGCCAGCAGCTTGTCTTCGGACAGGGGGACTTCACCCCTCCACTTT	CASSLSSDRGTSPLHF
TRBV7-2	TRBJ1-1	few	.	TGTGCCAGCAGCCCGGGATCAGGGGCCGAAGCTTTCTTT	CASSPGSGAEAFF
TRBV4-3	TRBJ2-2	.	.	TGCGCCAGCAGCCAAACCGGGGGCGGGGAGCTGTTTTTT	CASSQTGGGELFF
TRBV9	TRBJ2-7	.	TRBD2	TGTGCCAGCAGCCCCCGTTTAGCGGGAGTAGGCGAGCAGTACTTC	CASSPRLAGVGEQYF
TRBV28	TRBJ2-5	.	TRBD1	TGTGCCAGCAGTGAATCAGAGACAGGGGTCGAGACCCAGTACTTC	CASSESETGVETQYF
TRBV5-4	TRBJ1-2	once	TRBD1	TGTGCCAGCAGCTTGGTATTTTTAGGGGACAGATCTCTTCCCTATGGCTACACCTTC	CASSLVFLGDRSLPYGYTF
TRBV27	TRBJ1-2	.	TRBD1	TGTGCCAGCAGTTTAGCAAGGACAGGGGTTGGCTACACCTTC	CASSLARTGVGYTF
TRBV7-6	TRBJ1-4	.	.	TGTGCCAGCAGCCCCCTCGCAACTAATGAAAAACTGTTTTTT	CASSPLATNEKLFF
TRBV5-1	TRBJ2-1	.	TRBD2	TGCGCCAGCAGCCGCGGGAGAGGCTTCGACAATGAGCAGTTCTTC	CASSRGRGFDNEQFF
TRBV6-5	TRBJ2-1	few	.	TGTGCGTCCGGCTCAGGCTCCTACAATGAGCAGTTCTTC	CASGSGSYNEQFF
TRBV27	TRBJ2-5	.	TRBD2	TGTGCCAGCAGTCCCGGGGGGGCTAGCGGACAACAAGAGACCCAGTACTTC	CASSPGGASGQQETQYF
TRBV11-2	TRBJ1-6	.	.	TGTGCCAGCAGCCCTCAGGGAGGGTCAAATTCACCCCTCCACTTT	CASSPQGGSNSPLHF
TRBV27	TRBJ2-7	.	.	TGTGCCAGCAGTTTATCATGGGACTTAACCTACGAGCAGTACTTC	CASSLSWDLTYEQYF
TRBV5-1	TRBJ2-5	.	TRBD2	TGCGCCAGCAGCTTTAATCCAGCGGGAGGGCCAGAGACCCAGTACTTC	CASSFNPAGGPETQYF